This T cell receptor (beta chain) was captured by sequencing in a study of response to subunit inactivated influenza vaccine. TCRdb re-called the RT-PCR reads with MiXCR, one entry per CDR3 protein. The data contain about 480,000 distinct CDR3 sequences, under 15% of them singletons. Broader study findings: That few new T cells are recruited by each seasonal influenza vaccination was the authors' suggestion.

This clonotype was recorded a few times. Its antigen is still unknown. V dropped 8 bases and J dropped 8 bases, with 15 bases sitting between them. CDR3 length equals 13 residues. CDR1 and CDR2 from the germline V gene are MNHNY and SVGAGI (reference sequence). This TCR came from a man aged 50 to 59 who received an inactivated influenza vaccine. Here the sequenced sample was PBMCs from blood, taken roughly 46 days after vaccination. The gene calls are TRBV6-6 and TRBJ1-4; D is undetermined. This CDR3 is CASSVGGIEKLFF. The DNA of the CDR3 is TGTGCCAGCTCGGTTGGCGGGATCGAAAAACTGTTTTTT.